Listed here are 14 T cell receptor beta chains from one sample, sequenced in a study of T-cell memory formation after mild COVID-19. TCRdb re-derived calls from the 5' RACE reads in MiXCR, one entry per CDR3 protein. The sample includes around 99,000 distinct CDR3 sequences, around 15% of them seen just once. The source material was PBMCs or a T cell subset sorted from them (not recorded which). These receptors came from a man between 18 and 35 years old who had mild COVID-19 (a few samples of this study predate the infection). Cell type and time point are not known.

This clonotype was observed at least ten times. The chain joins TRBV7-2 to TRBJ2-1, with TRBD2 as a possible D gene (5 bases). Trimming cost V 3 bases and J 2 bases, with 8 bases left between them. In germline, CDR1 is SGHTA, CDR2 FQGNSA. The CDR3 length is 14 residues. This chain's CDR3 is CASSFPGTYNEQFF. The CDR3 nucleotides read TGTGCCAGCAGCTTCCCGGGGACCTACAATGAGCAGTTCTTC. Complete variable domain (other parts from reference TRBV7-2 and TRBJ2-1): GAGVSQSPSNKVTEKGKDVELRCDPISGHTALYWYRQSLGQGLEFLIYFQGNSAPDKSGLPSDRFSAERTGGSVSTLTIQRTQQEDSAVYLCASSFPGTYNEQFFGPGTRLTVL.

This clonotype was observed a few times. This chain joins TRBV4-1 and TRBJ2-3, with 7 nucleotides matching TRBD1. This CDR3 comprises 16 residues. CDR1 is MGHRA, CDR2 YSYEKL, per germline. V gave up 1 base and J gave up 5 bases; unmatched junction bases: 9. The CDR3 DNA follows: TGCGCCAGCAGCCAAGCTGCAAGGACAGGAGAAGATACGCAGTATTTT. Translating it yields CASSQAARTGEDTQYF.

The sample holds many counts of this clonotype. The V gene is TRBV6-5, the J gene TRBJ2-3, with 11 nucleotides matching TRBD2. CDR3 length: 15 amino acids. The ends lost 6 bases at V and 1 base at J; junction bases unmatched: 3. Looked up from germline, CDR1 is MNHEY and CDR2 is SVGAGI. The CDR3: CASSLLAGGTDTQYF. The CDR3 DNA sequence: TGTGCCAGCAGCCTACTAGCGGGGGGCACAGATACGCAGTATTTT.

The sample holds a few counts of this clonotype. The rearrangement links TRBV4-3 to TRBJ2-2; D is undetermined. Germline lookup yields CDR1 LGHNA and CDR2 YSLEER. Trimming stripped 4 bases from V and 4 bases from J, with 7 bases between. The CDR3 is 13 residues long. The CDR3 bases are TGCGCCAGCAGCCCCACTGGCACCGGGGAGCTGTTTTTT. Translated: CASSPTGTGELFF.

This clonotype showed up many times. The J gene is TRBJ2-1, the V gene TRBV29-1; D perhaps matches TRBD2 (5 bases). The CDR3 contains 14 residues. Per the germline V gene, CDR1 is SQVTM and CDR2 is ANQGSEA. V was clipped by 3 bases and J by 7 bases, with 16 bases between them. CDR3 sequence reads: CSVDRAERLNEQFF. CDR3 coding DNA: TGCAGCGTTGACCGGGCCGAGCGGCTTAATGAGCAGTTCTTC.

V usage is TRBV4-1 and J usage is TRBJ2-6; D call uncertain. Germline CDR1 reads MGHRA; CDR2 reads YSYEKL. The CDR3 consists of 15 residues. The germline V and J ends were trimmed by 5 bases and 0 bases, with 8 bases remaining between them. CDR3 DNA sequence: TGCGCCAGCAGCTACGCCACCTCTGGGGCCAACGTCCTGACTTTC. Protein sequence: CASSYATSGANVLTF.

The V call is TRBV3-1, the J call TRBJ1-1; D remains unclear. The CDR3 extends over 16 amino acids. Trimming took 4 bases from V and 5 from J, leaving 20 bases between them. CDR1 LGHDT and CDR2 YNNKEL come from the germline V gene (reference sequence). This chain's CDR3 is CASSRGISRSWTEAFF. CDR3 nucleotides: TGTGCCAGCAGCCGAGGGATCTCCAGGTCTTGGACTGAAGCTTTCTTT.

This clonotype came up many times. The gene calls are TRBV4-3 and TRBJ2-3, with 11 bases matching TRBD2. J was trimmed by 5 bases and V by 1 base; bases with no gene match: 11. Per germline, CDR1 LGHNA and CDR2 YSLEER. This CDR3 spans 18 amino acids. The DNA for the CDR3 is TGCGCCAGCAGCCAAGCCAGTAGACTAGCGGGGCCGAGAGATACGCAGTATTTT. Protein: CASSQASRLAGPRDTQYF.

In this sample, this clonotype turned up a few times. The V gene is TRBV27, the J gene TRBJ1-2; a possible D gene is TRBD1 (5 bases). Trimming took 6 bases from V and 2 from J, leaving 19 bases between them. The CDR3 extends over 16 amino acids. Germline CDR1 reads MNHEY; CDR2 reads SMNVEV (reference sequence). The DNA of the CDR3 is TGTGCCAGCAGGGTATCTGGTCAGGGCCTAAACTATGGCTACACCTTC. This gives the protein CASRVSGQGLNYGYTF.

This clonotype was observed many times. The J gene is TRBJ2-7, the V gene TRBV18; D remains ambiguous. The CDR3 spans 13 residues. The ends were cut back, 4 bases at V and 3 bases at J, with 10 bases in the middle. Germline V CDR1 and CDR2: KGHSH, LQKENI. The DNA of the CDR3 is TGTGCCAGCTCACTAAGCCAGGTCTACGAGCAGTACGTC. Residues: CASSLSQVYEQYV.

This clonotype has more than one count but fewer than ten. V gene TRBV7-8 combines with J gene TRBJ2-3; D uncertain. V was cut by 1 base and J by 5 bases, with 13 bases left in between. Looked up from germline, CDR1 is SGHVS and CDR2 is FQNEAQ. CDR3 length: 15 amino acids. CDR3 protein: CASSLGWGSRDTQYF. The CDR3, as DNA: TGTGCCAGCAGCTTAGGATGGGGTTCTCGAGATACGCAGTATTTT.

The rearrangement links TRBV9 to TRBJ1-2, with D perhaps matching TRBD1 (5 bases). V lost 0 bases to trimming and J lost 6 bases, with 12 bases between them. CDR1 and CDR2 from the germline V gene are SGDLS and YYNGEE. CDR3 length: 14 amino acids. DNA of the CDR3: TGTGCCAGCAGCGTAGGGTCAGGGATAAATGGCTACACCTTC. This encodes CASSVGSGINGYTF.

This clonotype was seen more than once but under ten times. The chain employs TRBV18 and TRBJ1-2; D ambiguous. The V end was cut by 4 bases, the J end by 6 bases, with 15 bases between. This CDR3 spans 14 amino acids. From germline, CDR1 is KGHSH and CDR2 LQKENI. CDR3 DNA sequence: TGTGCCAGCTCACAGGTTTTGGATAAGGATGGCTACACCTTC. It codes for CASSQVLDKDGYTF.

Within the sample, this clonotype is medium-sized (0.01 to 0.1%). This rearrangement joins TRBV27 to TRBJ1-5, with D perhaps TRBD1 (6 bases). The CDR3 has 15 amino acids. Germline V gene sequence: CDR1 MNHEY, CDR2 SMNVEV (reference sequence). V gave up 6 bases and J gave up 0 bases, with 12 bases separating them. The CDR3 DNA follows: TGTGCCAGCAGCCCAACAGGGTTTAGCAATCAGCCCCAGCATTTT. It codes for CASSPTGFSNQPQHF.